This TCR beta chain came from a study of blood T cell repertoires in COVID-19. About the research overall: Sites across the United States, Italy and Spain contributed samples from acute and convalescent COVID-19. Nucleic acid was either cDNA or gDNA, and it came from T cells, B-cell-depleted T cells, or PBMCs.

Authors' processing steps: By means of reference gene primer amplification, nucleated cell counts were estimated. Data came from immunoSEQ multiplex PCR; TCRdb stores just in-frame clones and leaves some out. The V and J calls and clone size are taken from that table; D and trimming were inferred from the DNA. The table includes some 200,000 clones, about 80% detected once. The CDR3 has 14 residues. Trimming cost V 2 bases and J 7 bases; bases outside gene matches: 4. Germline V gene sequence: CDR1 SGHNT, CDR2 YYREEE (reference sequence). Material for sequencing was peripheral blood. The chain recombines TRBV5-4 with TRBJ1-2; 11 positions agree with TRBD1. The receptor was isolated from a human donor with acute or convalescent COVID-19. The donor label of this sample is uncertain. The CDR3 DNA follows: TGTGCCAGCAGCTTTGGACAGGGGGCGGCTGGCTACACCTTC. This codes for CASSFGQGAAGYTF.